Described below is a single T cell receptor beta chain sequence and its context. From germline, CDR1 is MDHEN and CDR2 SYDVKM. Trimming pared 9 bases from V and 3 bases from J, leaving 11 bases between. This CDR3 is built from 13 residues. The data are from a study of cytotoxic CD8 clonotypes in ibrutinib-treated CLL. As for the study in general: Mean productive templates were under 270,000; mean productive rearrangements were 94,082.

The repertoire was sequenced with immunoSEQ multiplex PCR; TCRdb's copy has only in-frame clones and lacks some. The sample lists roughly 51,000 clones, more than 45% seen once, with about 31% in the top ten. V is TRBV28 and J is TRBJ2-2; a possible D gene is TRBD1 (6 bases). The sequence was obtained from a human donor with chronic lymphocytic leukemia. Specimen: PBMCs, collected after 12 months of ibrutinib treatment. The CDR3 coding sequence is TGTGCCAGTTACAGGGTCGACACCGGGGAGCTGTTTTTT. Translated: CASYRVDTGELFF.